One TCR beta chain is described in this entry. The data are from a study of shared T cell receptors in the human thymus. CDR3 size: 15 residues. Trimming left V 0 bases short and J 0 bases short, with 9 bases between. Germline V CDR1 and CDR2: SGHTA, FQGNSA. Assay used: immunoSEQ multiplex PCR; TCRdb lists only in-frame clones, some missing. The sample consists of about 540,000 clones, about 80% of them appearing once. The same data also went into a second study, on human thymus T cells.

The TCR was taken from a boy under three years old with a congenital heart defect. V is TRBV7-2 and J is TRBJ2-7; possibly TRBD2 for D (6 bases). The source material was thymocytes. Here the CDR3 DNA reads TGTGCCAGCAGCTTAGCTGAGACTAGCTCCTACGAGCAGTACTTC. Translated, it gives CASSLAETSSYEQYF. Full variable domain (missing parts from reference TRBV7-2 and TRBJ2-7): GAGVSQSPSNKVTEKGKDVELRCDPISGHTALYWYRQSLGQGLEFLIYFQGNSAPDKSGLPSDRFSAERTGGSVSTLTIQRTQQEDSAVYLCASSLAETSSYEQYFGPGTRLTVT.